The source of this T cell receptor beta chain is a study of CD8+CD57+ T cells in acquired aplastic anemia. Researchers used genomic DNA as the template to profile TCR beta VDJ and CDR3. MiXCR, run by TCRdb on the reads, gives a single entry per CDR3 protein. The sample has under 350,000 distinct CDR3 sequences, roughly 53% seen once. The sequenced patients had an expansion of CD8+CD57+ cells seen by flow cytometry. Severe acquired aplastic anemia was the diagnosis recorded for all patients. The germline V gene encodes CDR1 SGHRS and CDR2 YFSETQ. V shed 2 bases and J 6 bases; nucleotides not matched to a gene: 7. The length of the CDR3 is 16 residues. This clonotype was counted ten times or more.

The chain recombines TRBV5-1 with TRBJ2-1; 11 bases are shared with TRBD2. The receptor's source is a human donor with aplastic anemia. Input material: sorted CD4+, CD8+, or CD8+CD57+ T cells (not recorded which) from PBMCs. The CDR3, as DNA: TGCGCCAGCAGCTTCTCCCTAGCGGGGGGCATCAATGAGCAGTTCTTC. This translates into CASSFSLAGGINEQFF.